Below are 17 T cell receptor beta chains sequenced from a single sample in a study of tumor-infiltrating lymphocytes in primary liver carcinoma. With roughly 540 ng total RNA as template and a constant-region primer, TCR beta cDNA was made. Slightly modified ARM-PCR, run as three nested multiplex PCR rounds, produced the TCR beta libraries. Two initial PCR rounds of approximately 10 cycles each paired TRBV1-TRBV30 forward primers with a C-beta reverse primer. TCRdb redid the calling of the multiplex PCR reads with MiXCR, one entry per CDR3 protein. The data hold under 90,000 distinct CDR3 sequences, with roughly 72% observed a single time. Co-extraction of RNA and DNA was performed on about 19-31 mg of unsorted bulk tissue. The sequenced material came from liver tumor tissue from sampling region 1. The subset denotes: tumor region T1, superior pole. These receptors originate from a middle-aged man with primary liver carcinoma and hepatitis B virus infection.

J is TRBJ2-2 and V is TRBV2; perhaps TRBD1 as D (7 bases). In germline, CDR1 is SNHLY, CDR2 FYNNEI. The CDR3 length is 13 residues. The CDR3 region is CVTTGDWAGELFF. CDR3 DNA sequence: TGTGTCACCACAGGGGACTGGGCCGGGGAGCTGTTTTTT.

Ten or more counts support this clonotype. V and J are TRBV5-1 and TRBJ1-1; 8 bases align to TRBD1. CDR1 is SGHRS, CDR2 YFSETQ, per germline. The CDR3 sequence is 16 residues long. With V trimmed by 4 bases and J by 1 base, 9 bases remained unmatched. The CDR3 nucleotides read TGCGCCAGCAGCCCCCGGACAGGGTCGACGAACACTGAAGCTTTCTTT. Its translation is CASSPRTGSTNTEAFF.

This clonotype was detected once. Here the CDR3 omits its conserved ending phenylalanine or tryptophan, so a read error is the likely source. This sequence joins TRBV20-1 and TRBJ2-7; weak D call: TRBD2 (5 bases). The germline V gene encodes CDR1 DFQATT and CDR2 SNEGSKA (reference sequence). The V end was cut by 3 bases, the J end by 2 bases, with 8 bases between. This CDR3 spans 12 amino acids. CDR3 sequence reads: CSASKEAYEQYL. CDR3 in DNA: TGCAGTGCTAGTAAGGAGGCCTACGAGCAGTACCTC.

Only a few counts were recorded for this clonotype. Here the CDR3 DNA reads TGCAGTGCTAGAGACCGGACGGTCTATGGCTACACCTTC. Its translation: CSARDRTVYGYTF. This sequence joins TRBV20-1 and TRBJ1-2; D is unresolved. The V and J ends lost 0 bases and 4 bases respectively, with 9 bases between them. The CDR3 is 13 residues long. CDR1 DFQATT and CDR2 SNEGSKA come from the germline V gene (reference sequence).

A word on this clonotype: Germline is not matched at one junction end, which may reflect a read error. The chain joins TRBV29-1 to TRBJ1-2, with a weak D call TRBD1 (5 bases). CDR3 length: 12 residues. CDR1 SQVTM and CDR2 ANQGSEA come from the germline V gene. The CDR3 loop reads CSVEEGGYDYIF. The CDR3 DNA is TGCAGCGTTGAAGAGGGGGGGTATGACTACATCTTC.

This chain uses TRBV20-1 with TRBJ2-1; 11 positions agree with TRBD2. Germline CDR1 and CDR2: DFQATT and SNEGSKA (reference sequence). Trimming at V came to 6 bases and at J to 4 bases, leaving 11 bases not matched to a gene. This CDR3 is 16 amino acids long. The CDR3 DNA reads TGCAGTGCCGGCCGCAATAGCGGGAGGGTTTACAATGAGCAGTTCTTC. Protein product: CSAGRNSGRVYNEQFF.

Concerning this clonotype: This likely comes from a read error, as the CDR3 has no conserved phenylalanine or tryptophan at its end. The V and J genes are TRBV12-3 or TRBV12-4 and TRBJ1-1; the D is unclear. V shed 10 bases and J shed 5 bases, with 20 bases lying between them. The CDR3 runs 14 residues. The CDR3 DNA is TGTGCCAACACCCTTCCCGCAGGCGGAACTGAAGCTTTCTCT. Protein product: CANTLPAGGTEAFS.

The rearrangement uses TRBV28 and TRBJ2-1; 14 nucleotides match TRBD2. In germline, CDR1 is MDHEN, CDR2 SYDVKM. The trim removed 2 bases at V and 0 bases at J, leaving 6 bases unmatched. CDR3 length: 19 residues. The CDR3 DNA sequence: TGTGCCAGCAGTTTAACGGGACTAGCGGGAGTCCACTCCTACAATGAGCAGTTCTTC. Translated, it gives CASSLTGLAGVHSYNEQFF.

On this clonotype: At one end, the junction sequence differs from germline, possibly due to a read error. The genes are TRBV4-1 and TRBJ2-3; maybe TRBD2 (6 bases). Per germline, CDR1 MGHRA and CDR2 YSYEKL. There are 15 residues in the CDR3. The CDR3 reads CASSQDLLALDTQYF. DNA for the CDR3: TGCGCCAGCAGTCAAGATCTACTAGCTTTGGATACGCAGTATTTT.

In the case of this clonotype: The junction does not match germline at one end; this may be a read error. The V call is TRBV29-1, the J call TRBJ2-3; D gene uncertain. The CDR3 is 13 amino acids. CDR1 is SQVTM, CDR2 ANQGSEA, per germline. For the CDR3, the DNA is TGCAGTGTTGGAAGGGCGAGCACAGATACGCAGTATTTT. Protein: CSVGRASTDTQYF.

On this clonotype itself: The CDR3 does not close with the conserved phenylalanine or tryptophan, likely indicating a read error. CDR3 sequence: CASSYRAIGELFI. The CDR3 region has the DNA TGTGCCAGCAGTTACCGAGCAATCGGGGAGCTGTTTATT. The V and J genes are TRBV6-6 and TRBJ2-2; no reliable D call. The CDR3 runs to 13 residues. Germline V CDR1 and CDR2: MNHNY, SVGAGI (reference sequence). With 2 bases removed from V and 7 bases from J, the gap between germline ends came to 8 bases.

On this clonotype: Mismatch with germline at one junction end may stem from a read error. This sequence joins TRBV11-2 and TRBJ2-2, with D unclear. The CDR3 is 13 amino acids. CDR1 is SGHAT, CDR2 FQNNGV, per germline. CDR3 amino acids: CVSSFNRVGELFF. The CDR3 DNA sequence: TGTGTCAGCAGCTTTAATCGTGTCGGGGAGCTGTTTTTT.

V is TRBV7-9 and J is TRBJ2-7; 7 bases match TRBD2. V trimming: 8 bases; J trimming: 9 bases; junction bases outside the gene matches: 13. CDR3 size: 13 residues. Germline values: CDR1 SEHNR, CDR2 FQNEAQ (reference sequence). The chain's CDR3 is CASCMGTNSGQYF. The CDR3 coding sequence is TGTGCCAGCTGCATGGGGACTAACTCAGGGCAGTACTTC.

This clonotype was picked up many times. The J gene is TRBJ1-3, the V gene TRBV30; perhaps TRBD1 as D (6 bases). Germline-derived CDR1 and CDR2 are GTSNPN and SVGIG (reference sequence). This CDR3 is 14 amino acids long. V was clipped by 1 base and J by 4 bases, with 11 bases between them. For the CDR3, the DNA is TGTGCCTGGAGTGGGACAGTGGAAGGAAACACCATATATTTT. This translates into CAWSGTVEGNTIYF.

Worth noting for this clonotype: Likely a read error: the CDR3 ends without its conserved phenylalanine or tryptophan. The chain employs TRBV4-2 and TRBJ2-7; D is unresolved. Germline CDR1 is LGHNA and CDR2 is YNFKEQ. The CDR3 length is 13 residues. The DNA of the CDR3 is TGTGCCAGCCGCCAGTTTTTCCATTACGAGCAGTACCTC. The encoded protein is CASRQFFHYEQYL.

In the case of this clonotype: A much larger clone differs from this one at a single base, so this may be a read error. The chain joins TRBV28 to TRBJ2-7, with 8 nucleotides matching TRBD2. The germline gives CDR1 MDHEN, CDR2 SYDVKM. Unmatched junction bases numbered 9, after V lost 5 bases and J lost 3 bases. The CDR3 loop spans 15 amino acids. CDR3 sequence reads: CASSLPTSALYEQYF. The CDR3 DNA follows: TGTGCCAGCAGTCTCCCGACTAGCGCACTCTACGAGCAGTACTTC.

As to this clonotype: One junction end disagrees with the germline gene, perhaps due to a read error. The chain joins TRBV11-2 to TRBJ2-7, with TRBD1 as a possible D gene (5 bases). Germline V gives CDR1 SGHAT, CDR2 FQNNGV. The CDR3 spans 17 residues. The chain's CDR3 is CVSSSRTWGANRHEQYF. CDR3 bases: TGTGTCAGCAGCTCCCGGACATGGGGCGCCAACAGACACGAGCAGTACTTC.